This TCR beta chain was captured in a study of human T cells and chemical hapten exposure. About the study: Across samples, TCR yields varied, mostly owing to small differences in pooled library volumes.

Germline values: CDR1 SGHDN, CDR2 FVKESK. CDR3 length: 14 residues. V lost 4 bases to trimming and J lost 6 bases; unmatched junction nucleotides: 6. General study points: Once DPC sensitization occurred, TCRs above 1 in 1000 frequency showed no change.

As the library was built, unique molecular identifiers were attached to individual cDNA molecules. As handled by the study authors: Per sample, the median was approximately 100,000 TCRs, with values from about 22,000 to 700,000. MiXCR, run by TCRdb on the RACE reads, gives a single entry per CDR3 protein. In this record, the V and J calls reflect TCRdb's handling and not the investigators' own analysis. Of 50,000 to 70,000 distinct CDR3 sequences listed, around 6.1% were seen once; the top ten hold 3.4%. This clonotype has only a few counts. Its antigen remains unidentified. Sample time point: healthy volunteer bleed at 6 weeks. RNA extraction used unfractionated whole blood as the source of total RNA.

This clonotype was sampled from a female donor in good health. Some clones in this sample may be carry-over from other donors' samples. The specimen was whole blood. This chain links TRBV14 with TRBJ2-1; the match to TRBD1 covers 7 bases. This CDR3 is CASSPGTVVNEQFF. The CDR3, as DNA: TGTGCCAGCAGCCCAGGGACAGTAGTCAATGAGCAGTTCTTC.